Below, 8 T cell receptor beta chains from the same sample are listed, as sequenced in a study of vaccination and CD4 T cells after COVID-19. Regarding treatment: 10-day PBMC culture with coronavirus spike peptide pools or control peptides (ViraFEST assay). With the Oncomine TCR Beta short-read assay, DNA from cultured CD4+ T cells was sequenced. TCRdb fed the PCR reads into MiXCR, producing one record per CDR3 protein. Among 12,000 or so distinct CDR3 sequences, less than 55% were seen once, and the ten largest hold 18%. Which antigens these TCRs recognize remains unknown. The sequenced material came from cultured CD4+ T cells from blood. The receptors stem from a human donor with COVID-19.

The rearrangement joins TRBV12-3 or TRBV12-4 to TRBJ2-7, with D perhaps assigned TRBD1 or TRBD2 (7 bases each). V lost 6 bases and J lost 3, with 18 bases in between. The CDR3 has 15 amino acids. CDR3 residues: CASSAGGDAVYEQYF. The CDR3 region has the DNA TGTGCCAGCAGCGCAGGGGGGGATGCCGTCTACGAGCAGTACTTC.

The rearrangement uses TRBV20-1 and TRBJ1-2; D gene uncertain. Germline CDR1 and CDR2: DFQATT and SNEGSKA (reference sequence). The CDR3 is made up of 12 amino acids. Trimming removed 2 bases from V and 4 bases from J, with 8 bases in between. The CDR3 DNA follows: TGCAGTGCTAGACAGGTTACCTATGGCTACACCTTC. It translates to CSARQVTYGYTF.

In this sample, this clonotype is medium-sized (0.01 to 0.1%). This chain's CDR3 is CASHRGQSLSNQPQHF. CDR3 DNA sequence: TGTGCCAGCCATAGGGGGCAGTCCCTTAGCAATCAGCCCCAGCATTTT. The gene calls are TRBV6-4 and TRBJ1-5; 7 bases map to TRBD1. This CDR3 has 16 residues. V was pared by 8 bases and J by 0 bases, with 10 bases of the junction left unmatched. From germline, CDR1 is MRHNA and CDR2 SNTAGT.

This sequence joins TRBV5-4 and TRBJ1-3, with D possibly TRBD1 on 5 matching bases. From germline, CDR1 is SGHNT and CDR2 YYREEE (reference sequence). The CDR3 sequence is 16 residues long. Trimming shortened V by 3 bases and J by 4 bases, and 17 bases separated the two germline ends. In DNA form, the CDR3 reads TGTGCCAGCAGCTCCGGACACGGGACGACCGGAAACACCATATATTTT. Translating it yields CASSSGHGTTGNTIYF.

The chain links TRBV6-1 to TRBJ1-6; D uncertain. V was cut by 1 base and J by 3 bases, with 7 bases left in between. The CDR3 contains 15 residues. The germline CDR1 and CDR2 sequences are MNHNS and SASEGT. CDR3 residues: CASSEGVVYNSPLHF. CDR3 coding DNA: TGTGCCAGCAGTGAAGGAGTGGTCTATAATTCACCCCTCCACTTT.

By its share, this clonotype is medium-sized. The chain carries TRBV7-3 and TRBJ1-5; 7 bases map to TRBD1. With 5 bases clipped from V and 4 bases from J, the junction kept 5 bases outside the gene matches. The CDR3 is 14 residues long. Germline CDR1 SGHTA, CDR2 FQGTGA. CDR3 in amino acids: CASSPSGGNQPQHF. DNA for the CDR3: TGTGCCAGCAGCCCCTCAGGGGGAAATCAGCCCCAGCATTTT.

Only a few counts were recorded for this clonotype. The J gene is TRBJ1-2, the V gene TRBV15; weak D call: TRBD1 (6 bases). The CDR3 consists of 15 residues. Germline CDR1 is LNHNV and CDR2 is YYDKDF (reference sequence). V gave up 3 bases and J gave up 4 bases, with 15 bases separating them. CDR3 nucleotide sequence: TGTGCCACCAGCAGGGAAGACAGGACCCCCTATGGCTACACCTTC. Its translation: CATSREDRTPYGYTF.

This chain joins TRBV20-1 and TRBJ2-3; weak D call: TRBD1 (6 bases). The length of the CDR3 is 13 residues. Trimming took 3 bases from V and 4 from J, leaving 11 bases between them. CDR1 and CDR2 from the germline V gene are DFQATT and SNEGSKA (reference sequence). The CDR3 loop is CSAREQGPDTQYF. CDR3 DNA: TGCAGTGCTAGGGAACAGGGCCCAGATACGCAGTATTTT.